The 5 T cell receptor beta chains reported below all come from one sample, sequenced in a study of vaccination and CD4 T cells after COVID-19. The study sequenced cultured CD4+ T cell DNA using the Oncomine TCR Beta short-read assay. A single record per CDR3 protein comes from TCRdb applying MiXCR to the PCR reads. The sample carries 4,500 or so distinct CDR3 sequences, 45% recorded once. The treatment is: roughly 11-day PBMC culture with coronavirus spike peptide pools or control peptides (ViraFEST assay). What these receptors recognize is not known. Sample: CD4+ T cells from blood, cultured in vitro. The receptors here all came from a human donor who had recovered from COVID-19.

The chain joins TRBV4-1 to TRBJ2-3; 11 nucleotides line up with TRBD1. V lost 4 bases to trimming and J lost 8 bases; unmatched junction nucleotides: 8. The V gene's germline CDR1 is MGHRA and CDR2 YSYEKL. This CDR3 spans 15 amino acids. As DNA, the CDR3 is TGCGCCAGCAGCCTGGGACAGGGGGATTTAGCTACGCAGTATTTT. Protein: CASSLGQGDLATQYF.

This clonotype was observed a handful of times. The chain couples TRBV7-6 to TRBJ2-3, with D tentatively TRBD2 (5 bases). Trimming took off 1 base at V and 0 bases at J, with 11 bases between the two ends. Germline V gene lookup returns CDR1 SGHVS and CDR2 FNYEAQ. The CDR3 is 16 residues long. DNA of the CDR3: TGTGCCAGCAGCTTAGAGAGCGGCATGAGCACAGATACGCAGTATTTT. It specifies CASSLESGMSTDTQYF. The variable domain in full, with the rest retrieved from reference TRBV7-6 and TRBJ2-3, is GAGVSQSPRYKVTKRGQDVALRCDPISGHVSLYWYRQALGQGPEFLTYFNYEAQQDKSGLPNDRFSAERPEGSISTLTIQRTEQRDSAMYRCASSLESGMSTDTQYFGPGTRLTVL.

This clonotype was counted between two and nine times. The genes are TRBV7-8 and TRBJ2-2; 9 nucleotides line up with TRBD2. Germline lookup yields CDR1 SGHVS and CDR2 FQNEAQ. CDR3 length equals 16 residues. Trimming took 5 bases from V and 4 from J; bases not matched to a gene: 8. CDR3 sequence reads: CASSPTVAGVTGELFF. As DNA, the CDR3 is TGTGCCAGCAGCCCCACGGTAGCGGGGGTCACCGGGGAGCTGTTTTTT.

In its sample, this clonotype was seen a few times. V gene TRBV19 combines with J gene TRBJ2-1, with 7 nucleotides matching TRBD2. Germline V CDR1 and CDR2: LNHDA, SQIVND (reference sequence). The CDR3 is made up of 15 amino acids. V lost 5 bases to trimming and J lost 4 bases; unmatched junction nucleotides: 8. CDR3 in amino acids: CASSPGLVVYNEQFF. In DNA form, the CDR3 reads TGTGCCAGTAGTCCCGGACTAGTAGTGTACAATGAGCAGTTCTTC.

CDR3 sequence reads: CASSLWASGGETQYF. The CDR3 DNA follows: TGTGCCAGCAGTTTATGGGCTAGCGGGGGAGAGACCCAGTACTTC. V usage is TRBV12-3 or TRBV12-4 and J usage is TRBJ2-5; the match to TRBD2 covers 10 bases. The CDR3 is 15 residues long. The trim removed 2 bases at V and 4 bases at J, leaving 4 bases unmatched.